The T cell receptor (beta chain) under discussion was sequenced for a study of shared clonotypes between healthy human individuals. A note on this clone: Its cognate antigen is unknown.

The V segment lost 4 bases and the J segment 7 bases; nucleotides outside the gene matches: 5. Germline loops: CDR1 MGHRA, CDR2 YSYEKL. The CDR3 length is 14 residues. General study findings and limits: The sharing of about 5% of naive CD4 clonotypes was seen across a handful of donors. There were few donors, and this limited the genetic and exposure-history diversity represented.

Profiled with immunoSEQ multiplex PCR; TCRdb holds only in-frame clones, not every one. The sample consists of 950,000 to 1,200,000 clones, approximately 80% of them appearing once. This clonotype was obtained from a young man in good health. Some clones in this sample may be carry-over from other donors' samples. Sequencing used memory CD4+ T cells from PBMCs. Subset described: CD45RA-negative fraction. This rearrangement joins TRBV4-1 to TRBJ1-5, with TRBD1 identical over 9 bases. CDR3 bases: TGCGCCAGCAGCCTAAGAACAGGGGGCCAGCCCCAGCATTTT. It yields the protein CASSLRTGGQPQHF.